This T cell receptor beta chain appears in the sequencing data of a study of blood T cell repertoires in COVID-19. In the study overall: There were acute and convalescent COVID-19 samples, and they came from the United States, Italy and Spain. In each case, the material was cDNA or gDNA derived from T cells, B-cell-depleted T cells, or PBMCs.

Trimming removed 4 bases from V and 2 bases from J; junction bases left unmatched: 2. This CDR3 region has 15 residues. Germline CDR1 SGHTA, CDR2 FQGTGA. TCRdb keeps only in-frame clones here, not all; method: immunoSEQ multiplex PCR. Of 100,000 or so clones in the sample, over 75% were seen once. This sequence originates from a human donor in a cohort sampled during active COVID-19. Sequencing was done on a sample of peripheral blood. The chain joins TRBV7-3 to TRBJ2-5, with 12 positions matching TRBD2. CDR3 loop: CASSSGLAGQETQYF. The CDR3 DNA sequence: TGTGCCAGCAGCTCAGGACTAGCGGGACAAGAGACCCAGTACTTC.